One TCR beta chain is described in this entry. Its specificity is unknown. Read sequence stops 3 residues before the CDR3 end, and the germline J gene provides the missing end. The sample is drawn from a study of T cell clonality in common variable immunodeficiency. Study observations and caveats: Common variable immunodeficiency TCR beta sequences reportedly had fewer deletions and N-nucleotide insertions.

Only in-frame clones appear in the TCRdb table, and some are missing; sequencing was by immunoSEQ multiplex PCR. Listed for the sample are about 23,000 clones, none seen a single time. Losses at the gene ends were 6 bases for V and 4 bases for J; bases not matched to a gene: 4. This CDR3 comprises 14 residues. Germline CDR1 SNHLY, CDR2 FYNNEI. The sequenced material came from peripheral blood mononuclear cells. The chain links TRBV2 to TRBJ1-5, with 9 bases aligning to TRBD1. This sequence originates from a human donor with common variable immunodeficiency. The sequenced CDR3 bases are TGTGCCAGCAGCAGGGACAGGGTGAATCAGCCC. It specifies CASSRDRVNQP. Given in full, the CDR3 is CASSRDRVNQPQHF.